The clone carrying this TCR beta chain showed up just a few times. Its specificity is not known. Time point reported: newly diagnosed, previously untreated cHL patient sample. Comparison came from newly diagnosed, untreated classical Hodgkin lymphoma PBMCs. The sample is drawn from a study of PD-1 blockade in classical Hodgkin lymphoma. The length of the CDR3 is 16 residues. The germline V gene encodes CDR1 LNHDA and CDR2 SQIVND (reference sequence). V was shortened by 3 bases and J by 6 bases, with 15 bases between the two germline ends. Generated by immunoSEQ multiplex PCR, the TCRdb table keeps only in-frame clones and is missing some. The sample consists of 20,000 to 25,000 clones, roughly 94% of them appearing once. Regarding the study as a whole: Why the repertoires differ is still unclear, perhaps disease activity or prior therapy. In newly diagnosed patients, baseline TCR diversity was reportedly below that of healthy donors.

The origin of this receptor is a human donor with classical Hodgkin lymphoma. The sample comprised peripheral blood mononuclear cells (PBMCs). The chain joins TRBV19 to TRBJ1-6, with a possible D match to TRBD1 (6 bases). CDR3 residues: CASSIRWTAINSPLHF. DNA for the CDR3: TGTGCCAGTAGTATCCGTTGGACAGCAATTAATTCACCCCTCCACTTT.